This T cell receptor beta chain is from a study of cytomegalovirus exposure and HLA in healthy donors. Study findings and constraints: A likely sequencing artifact accounted for one observed cluster of highly shared sequence variants. Excluded were some V segments that proved indistinguishable, including TRBV6-2 and TRBV6-3.

As to this clone: The antigen remains undetermined.

The germline V gene has CDR1 SGHKS and CDR2 YYEKEE (reference sequence). The CDR3 has 13 residues. Trimming cost V 3 bases and J 0 bases, with 3 bases left between them. PCR was performed using 60 Vbeta and 13 Jbeta primers. Using immunoSEQ multiplex PCR, the repertoire was profiled, and TCRdb retains in-frame clones only, with some absent. The sample holds about 90,000 clones, 65% to 80% seen once. Nominally healthy donors were sampled, though unrecorded immune exposures were likely. The V gene is TRBV5-5, the J gene TRBJ1-4; no clear D. Material: PBMCs. This clonotype originated in a man aged 25 to 40 in good health and CMV-seronegative. CDR3 DNA sequence: TGTGCCAGCAGCTCTGCAACTAATGAAAAACTGTTTTTT. It is translated as CASSSATNEKLFF.